This T cell receptor (beta chain) was observed in a study of T-cell memory formation after mild COVID-19. Study at large: Each donor largely had its own TCR clusters.

Findings and limits, study-wide: From day 15 to 85, contracting clones were balanced between CD4 and CD8, whereas later expanders leaned toward CD4+. Those CD4+ clones that contracted were mainly in CM and EM (CD8+ ones in EMRA).

Researchers used 5'RACE with constant-segment primers to make TCR alpha and TCR beta cDNA libraries that carry sample barcodes and UMIs. One entry per CDR3 protein, called by TCRdb with MiXCR from the 5' RACE reads. Of around 200,000 distinct CDR3 sequences in the sample, roughly 17% are singletons; the top ten hold around 2%. About this clonotype: The antigen remains unidentified.

V shed 0 bases and J shed 1 base, with 7 bases lying between them. The CDR3 extends over 15 amino acids. CDR1 SGHNT and CDR2 YENEEA come from the germline V gene. The TCR was taken from an adult woman who had mild COVID-19 (a few samples of this study predate the infection). Cell type and time point are not known. This sequence joins TRBV11-3 and TRBJ2-1; D remains ambiguous. Sequenced sample: PBMCs or a T cell subset sorted from them (not recorded which). For the CDR3, the DNA is TGTGCCAGCAGCTTAGAAGGGATGTCCTACAATGAGCAGTTCTTC. Its translation is CASSLEGMSYNEQFF.